The table lists the clone carrying this T cell receptor (beta chain) with many counts. This entry is derived from a study of regulatory T cells in long-lasting Graves disease. Germline values: CDR1 MNHNS, CDR2 SASEGT. V lost 5 bases and J 3 bases, leaving 10 bases between the germline ends. This CDR3 contains 14 residues. Noted time point: newly diagnosed GD, antithyroid drugs for less than 3 months. The TCR library used RNA extracted from PBMCs. For TCR beta, libraries came from iRepertoire HTBI primers and Arm-PCR of CDR3 regions. A single record per CDR3 protein comes from TCRdb applying MiXCR to the multiplex PCR reads. In the table there are around 250,000 distinct CDR3 sequences, about 18% of which are singletons.

V is TRBV6-1 and J is TRBJ2-2; D unresolved. The clonotype was recovered from a female donor with Graves disease. The material was peripheral blood mononuclear cells (PBMCs), obtained at new diagnosis, from a patient treated with antithyroid drugs. CDR3 nucleotide sequence: TGTGCCAGCAGTCCCCGGCTCGACACCGGGGAGCTGTTTTTT. It yields the protein CASSPRLDTGELFF.